The 8 T cell receptor beta chains reported below all come from one sample, sequenced in a study of cytomegalovirus exposure and HLA in healthy donors. The PCR employed 60 Vbeta primers together with 13 Jbeta primers. Method: immunoSEQ multiplex PCR; TCRdb's copy keeps in-frame clones and lacks some. The sample carries roughly 110,000 clones, around 74% recorded once. The sequencing input was PBMCs. These receptors originate from a young man in good health and CMV-seropositive.

The J gene is TRBJ1-4, the V gene TRBV4-1; no clear D gene. The CDR3 sequence is 17 residues long. Germline V gene lookup returns CDR1 MGHRA and CDR2 YSYEKL. V lost 0 bases to trimming and J lost 6 bases, with 17 bases between them. CDR3 bases: TGCGCCAGCAGCCAAGATGAGAGGGCCCGTTTATATGAAAAACTGTTTTTT. It yields the protein CASSQDERARLYEKLFF.

This clone was seen a single time. The gene calls are TRBV27 and TRBJ2-7; 7 nucleotides agree with TRBD1. In germline, CDR1 is MNHEY, CDR2 SMNVEV (reference sequence). J gave up 6 bases and V 5 bases, and 7 bases lay outside the gene matches. The CDR3 runs to 13 residues. The CDR3 coding sequence is TGTGCCAGCAGTCTTTTGGGGACAGCCGAGCAGTACTTC. Its translation: CASSLLGTAEQYF.

The CDR3 coding sequence is TGCGCCAGCAGCCAAGGGGGGCGGACCTACGAGCAGTACTTC. This codes for CASSQGGRTYEQYF. The rearrangement links TRBV4-1 to TRBJ2-5; maybe TRBD1 (6 bases). With the DNA end fitting TRBJ2-7 better, the J assignment may be wrong. Germline CDR1 reads MGHRA; CDR2 reads YSYEKL. The CDR3 is 14 amino acids.

Many counts were recorded for this clone. This chain joins TRBV7-9 and TRBJ1-1, with D unclear. From germline, CDR1 is SEHNR and CDR2 FQNEAQ (reference sequence). The ends were cut back, 2 bases at V and 5 bases at J, with 9 bases in the middle. The length of the CDR3 is 13 residues. CDR3 in amino acids: CASSLSVRTEAFF. The CDR3 DNA sequence: TGTGCCAGCAGCTTATCTGTCCGGACTGAAGCTTTCTTT.

The chain is built from TRBV18 and TRBJ1-6, with D maybe TRBD1 (6 bases). The CDR3 consists of 17 residues. V shed 6 bases and J shed 0 bases, with 15 bases lying between them. From germline, CDR1 is KGHSH and CDR2 LQKENI. The CDR3 bases are TGTGCCAGCTCTCTTCGCCAGGGGCTCTCCTATAATTCACCCCTCCACTTT. Translation gives CASSLRQGLSYNSPLHF.

The chain couples TRBV11-2 to TRBJ2-5; the D gene is possibly TRBD1 (5 bases). V shed 5 bases and J shed 4 bases, with 11 bases lying between them. Looked up from germline, CDR1 is SGHAT and CDR2 is FQNNGV. The CDR3 contains 13 residues. CDR3 amino acids: CASSQGSGETQYF. CDR3 in DNA: TGTGCCAGCAGCCAGGGTAGTGGAGAGACCCAGTACTTC. Together with reference TRBV11-2 and TRBJ2-5, the CDR3 gives the full variable domain: EAGVAQSPRYKIIEKRQSVAFWCNPISGHATLYWYQQILGQGPKLLIQFQNNGVVDDSQLPKDRFSAERLKGVDSTLKIQPAKLEDSAVYLCASSQGSGETQYFGPGTRLLVL.

This chain connects TRBV9 to TRBJ1-2, with 9 positions matching TRBD1. The CDR3 has 13 residues. Germline lookup yields CDR1 SGDLS and CDR2 YYNGEE. Trimming at V came to 3 bases and at J to 7 bases, leaving 4 bases not matched to a gene. CDR3 in DNA: TGTGCCAGCAGCGCCGGGACAGGGCCTGGCTACACCTTC. The encoded protein is CASSAGTGPGYTF. The variable domain in full, completed from reference TRBV9 and TRBJ1-2, reads DSGVTQTPKHLITATGQRVTLRCSPRSGDLSVYWYQQSLDQGLQFLIQYYNGEERAKGNILERFSAQQFPDLHSELNLSSLELGDSALYFCASSAGTGPGYTFGSGTRLTVV.

This chain uses TRBV6-5 with TRBJ1-6; perhaps TRBD1 as D (5 bases). The length of the CDR3 is 14 residues. V shed 0 bases and J shed 6 bases, with 6 bases lying between them. CDR1 is MNHEY and CDR2 is SVGAGI in the germline V gene. The chain's CDR3 is CASSYSGVNSPLHF. In DNA form, the CDR3 reads TGTGCCAGCAGTTACTCAGGGGTTAATTCACCCCTCCACTTT.